This T cell receptor beta chain was profiled in a study of cytomegalovirus exposure and HLA in healthy donors. Across the study: As an earlier analysis found, 150 million to 200 million T cells yielded about 120 million unique TCR beta sequences. Study-wide findings and caveats: Most TCR beta V segments were productive about 90% or about 30% of the time in an earlier analysis. Common viral pathogens were later found to be apparently linked to several of the most significant clusters.

PCR used 60 Vbeta primers and 13 Jbeta primers. TCRdb keeps only in-frame clones here, not all; method: immunoSEQ multiplex PCR. The sample includes about 160,000 clones, 75% to 85% seen only once; the top ten take 5% to 7%. Comment on this clone: Antigen unknown.

Trimming pared 0 bases from V and 8 bases from J, leaving 16 bases between. The germline CDR1 and CDR2 sequences are SGHVS and FQNEAQ. The CDR3 extends over 16 amino acids. The chain carries TRBV7-8 and TRBJ1-4; D may be TRBD1 (5 bases). This receptor was taken from a man aged 45-65 years in good health and CMV-seropositive. The sequencing sample was made of PBMCs. The CDR3 region has the DNA TGTGCCAGCAGCTTAGCGTTATGGCAGGGTCGGGAAAAACTGTTTTTT. It yields the protein CASSLALWQGREKLFF.